The TCR beta chain under discussion was sequenced for a study of T cell responses to AZD1222 COVID-19 vaccine. About the research overall: Second-dose timings of about 4 or about 12 weeks were pooled.

With regard to this clone: The target antigen is unknown.

Data came from immunoSEQ multiplex PCR; TCRdb stores just in-frame clones and leaves some out. The data hold about 170,000 clones, with around 90% observed a single time. Study conclusions and caveats: Within unmutated variant regions lay the reported targets of nearly half of spike-specific TCRs. Seropositive status at baseline applied to only 5 to 7 AZD1222 recipients. Following two doses of AZD1222, Spike-specific TCR breadth and depth rose.

The germline V gene encodes CDR1 MNHEY and CDR2 SVGAGI. V lost 6 bases, J lost 4 bases, and 12 bases lay in between. This CDR3 has 13 amino acids. J is TRBJ1-1 and V is TRBV6-5; D gene unclear. This material consisted of peripheral blood, taken on day 0 of AZD1222 vaccination. The source of this sequence is an adult in good health. The CDR3 bases are TGTGCCAGCAGAAGGACCATGAGCACTGAAGCTTTCTTT. Translated, it gives CASRRTMSTEAFF.